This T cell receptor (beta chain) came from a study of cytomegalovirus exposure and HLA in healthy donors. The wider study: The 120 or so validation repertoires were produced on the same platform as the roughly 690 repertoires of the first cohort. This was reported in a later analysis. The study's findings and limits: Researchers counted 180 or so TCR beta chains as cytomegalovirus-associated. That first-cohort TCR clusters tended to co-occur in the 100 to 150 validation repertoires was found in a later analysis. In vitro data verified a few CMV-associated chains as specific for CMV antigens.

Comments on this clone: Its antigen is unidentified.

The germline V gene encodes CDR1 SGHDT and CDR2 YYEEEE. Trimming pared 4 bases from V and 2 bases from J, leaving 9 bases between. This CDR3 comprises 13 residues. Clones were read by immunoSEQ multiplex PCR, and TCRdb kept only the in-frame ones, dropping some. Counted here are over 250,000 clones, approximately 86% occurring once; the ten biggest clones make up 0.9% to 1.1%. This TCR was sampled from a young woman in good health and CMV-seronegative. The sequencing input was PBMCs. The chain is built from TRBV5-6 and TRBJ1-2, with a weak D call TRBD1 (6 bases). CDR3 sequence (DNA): TGTGCCAGCAGCGGGGGCCCCAACTATGGCTACACCTTC. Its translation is CASSGGPNYGYTF.